Shown below are 25 T cell receptor beta chains from a single sample sequenced in a study of blood T cell repertoires in COVID-19 (TCRdb year 2020). The protocol used for the library was the immunoSEQ multiplex PCR assay. The table was pulled from immuneACCESS by TCRdb, which kept in-frame rearrangements only. Such tables lose some clones; where checked, under half of the loss comes from unresolved V genes, and the rest has no known cause. The sample table holds about 300,000 clones, of which 85% to 90% were seen once. The ten largest clones capture 3.5% to 5% of the sample. What was sequenced was PBMCs or T cells enriched from blood (not recorded which). These receptors originate from a woman aged 18-29 years with acute COVID-19.

This clone was recorded many times. The chain has TRBV6-5 and TRBJ2-2; TRBD2 aligns across 7 bases. The J segment lost 2 bases and the V segment lost 6 bases, leaving 6 bases of the junction unmatched. The germline V gene encodes CDR1 MNHEY and CDR2 SVGAGI. The CDR3 spans 15 residues. The CDR3 bases are TGTGCCAGCAGGAGACTAGCCGCTAACACCGGGGAGCTGTTTTTT. Translating gives CASRRLAANTGELFF.

This clone was observed many times. The V gene is TRBV28, the J gene TRBJ1-6; D remains ambiguous. This CDR3 is built from 14 residues. V shed 4 bases and J shed 7 bases, with 11 bases lying between them. Germline values: CDR1 MDHEN, CDR2 SYDVKM. The CDR3 sequence is CASSWLRGNSPLHF. In DNA form, the CDR3 reads TGTGCCAGCAGTTGGCTCCGAGGCAATTCACCCCTCCACTTT.

Here the CDR3 reads CASSLALGGLTRDGYTF. The CDR3 bases are TGTGCCAGCAGCTTAGCCCTGGGCGGTTTAACGAGGGATGGCTACACCTTC. This chain uses TRBV7-9 with TRBJ1-2, with no clear D. Per the germline V gene, CDR1 is SEHNR and CDR2 is FQNEAQ (reference sequence). The germline V and J ends were trimmed by 0 bases and 6 bases, with 20 bases remaining between them. The CDR3 runs 17 residues.

This chain uses TRBV5-1 with TRBJ1-6; D uncertain. Germline lookup yields CDR1 SGHRS and CDR2 YFSETQ. CDR3 length: 15 amino acids. Trimming shortened V by 4 bases and J by 4 bases, and 12 bases separated the two germline ends. CDR3 protein: CASSPTEGYNSPLHF. In DNA form, the CDR3 reads TGCGCCAGCAGCCCTACTGAGGGTTATAATTCACCCCTCCACTTT.

The rearrangement uses TRBV10-3 and TRBJ1-2; a weak D match, TRBD1 (6 bases). Germline V gene lookup returns CDR1 ENHRY and CDR2 SYGVKD. This CDR3 is 13 amino acids long. V gave up 11 bases and J gave up 6 bases, with 19 bases separating them. The CDR3 loop reads CAVWNGQRDGYTF. The CDR3 DNA follows: TGTGCCGTCTGGAACGGACAGCGAGATGGCTACACCTTC.

This clone was picked up one time. The chain links TRBV3-1 (or the pseudogene TRBV3-2) to TRBJ2-2; the match to TRBD1 covers 10 bases. The V gene's germline CDR1 is LGHDT and CDR2 YNNKEL (reference sequence). The CDR3 runs to 21 residues. V trimming: 2 bases; J trimming: 7 bases; junction bases outside the gene matches: 22. CDR3 nucleotides: TGTGCCAGCAGCCAAAATGGGGAAGAAGCTTCCGGGACAGGGGTCATCGGGGAGCTGTTTTTT. Protein product: CASSQNGEEASGTGVIGELFF.

DNA of the CDR3: TGTGCCAGTAGACCGGGACACTCTGGAAACACCATATATTTT. Amino acids: CASRPGHSGNTIYF. This sequence joins TRBV19 and TRBJ1-3; D possibly corresponds to TRBD1 (6 bases). Germline lookup yields CDR1 LNHDA and CDR2 SQIVND (reference sequence). This CDR3 region has 14 residues. The ends were cut back, 6 bases at V and 0 bases at J, with 9 bases in the middle.

The chain joins TRBV5-8 to TRBJ1-2, with unresolved D. This CDR3 spans 16 amino acids. V lost 6 bases and J lost 4, with 22 bases in between. Germline loops: CDR1 SGHTS, CDR2 YDEGEE. CDR3 bases: TGTGCCAGCATCCAACCGAGGCAACCCTGGATCTATGGCTACACCTTC. It codes for CASIQPRQPWIYGYTF.

V and J are TRBV27 and TRBJ2-3; D is perhaps TRBD2 (5 bases). CDR1 MNHEY and CDR2 SMNVEV come from the germline V gene (reference sequence). V was cut by 4 bases and J by 7 bases, with 21 bases left in between. The CDR3 contains 16 residues. CDR3 residues: CASSSVGAGPPYTQYF. DNA of the CDR3: TGTGCCAGCAGTTCCGTAGGCGCGGGCCCCCCATATACGCAGTATTTT.

This chain connects TRBV7-2 to TRBJ2-1, with a weak D call TRBD1 (6 bases). V dropped 5 bases and J dropped 8 bases, with 16 bases sitting between them. Germline V gene sequence: CDR1 SGHTA, CDR2 FQGNSA. This CDR3 has 14 residues. The CDR3: CASSQYRAPDEQFF. The CDR3 region has the DNA TGTGCCAGCAGCCAATACAGGGCCCCGGATGAGCAGTTCTTC.

A single count supports this clone. This chain uses TRBV29-1 with TRBJ2-1; 8 positions agree with TRBD2. The V gene end was trimmed by 8 bases and the J gene end by 5 bases; junction bases not matched to a gene: 8. Germline CDR1 and CDR2: SQVTM and ANQGSEA. The CDR3 is 13 amino acids. CDR3 bases: TGCAGCACCGCACTAGCGGCCGACAATGAGCAGTTCTTC. Encoded protein: CSTALAADNEQFF.

The chain employs TRBV28 and TRBJ2-5; 9 bases line up with TRBD1. The germline gives CDR1 MDHEN, CDR2 SYDVKM. V lost 7 bases and J lost 2; bases outside the gene matches: 8. This CDR3 is 15 amino acids long. The CDR3 nucleotides read TGTGCCAGCACCAGATGGGGGACAGGGCAAGAGACCCAGTACTTC. Protein: CASTRWGTGQETQYF.

This clone has a handful of counts. This chain links TRBV21-1 with TRBJ1-3; the table assigns TRBD1, which was not confirmed against the DNA. TRBV21-1 represents a pseudogene. The CDR3 spans 17 residues. The DNA for the CDR3 is TGTGCCAGCAGCAAAACCCTCCGACAGCCCGCTGGAAACACCATATATTTT. It is translated as CASSKTLRQPAGNTIYF.

The chain links TRBV5-1 to TRBJ2-2; D gene unclear. Germline V gene sequence: CDR1 SGHRS, CDR2 YFSETQ. V was cut by 2 bases and J by 0 bases, with 8 bases left in between. The CDR3 sequence is 15 residues long. This CDR3 is CASSLGSANTGELFF. As DNA, the CDR3 is TGCGCCAGCAGCTTAGGCAGCGCGAACACCGGGGAGCTGTTTTTT.

A single count supports this clone. V and J are TRBV5-6 and TRBJ1-1; D remains ambiguous. This CDR3 spans 14 amino acids. The germline V gene has CDR1 SGHDT and CDR2 YYEEEE. V lost 3 bases, J lost 3 bases, and 12 bases lay in between. The CDR3 DNA follows: TGTGCCAGCAGCTACTCTAGTCTTGACACTGAAGCTTTCTTT. Its protein is CASSYSSLDTEAFF.

The J gene is TRBJ1-2, the V gene TRBV28; 8 bases match TRBD1. The CDR3 length is 13 residues. Germline V gene sequence: CDR1 MDHEN, CDR2 SYDVKM. The J segment lost 7 bases and the V segment lost 5 bases, leaving 6 bases of the junction unmatched. The CDR3 is CASSPQGASGYTF. DNA of the CDR3: TGTGCCAGCAGTCCCCAGGGGGCGAGTGGCTACACCTTC.

J is TRBJ2-1 and V is TRBV27, with TRBD1 identical over 8 bases. Trimming took 8 bases from V and 2 from J; bases not matched to a gene: 5. The CDR3 has 14 residues. The germline V gene has CDR1 MNHEY and CDR2 SMNVEV (reference sequence). The CDR3 DNA reads TGTGCCAGCGAGAAACAGGGGGCCTACAATGAGCAGTTCTTC. Translation: CASEKQGAYNEQFF.

This clone has a single count. This CDR3 is CASSSQNPTNEKLFF. The DNA of the CDR3 is TGCGCCAGCAGCTCGCAGAATCCAACTAATGAAAAACTGTTTTTT. V gene TRBV5-1 combines with J gene TRBJ1-4; unclear D gene. The V end was cut by 3 bases, the J end by 0 bases, with 9 bases between. Germline V gives CDR1 SGHRS, CDR2 YFSETQ. The CDR3 is 15 residues long.

This clone was picked up one time. The J gene is TRBJ2-1, the V gene TRBV28; TRBD1 aligns across 7 bases. CDR1 is MDHEN and CDR2 is SYDVKM in the germline V gene. This CDR3 has 14 amino acids. J was trimmed by 8 bases and V by 4 bases; bases with no gene match: 8. CDR3: CASSSYNRGHEQFF. CDR3 nucleotides: TGTGCCAGCAGTTCGTACAACAGGGGCCATGAGCAGTTCTTC.

The gene calls are TRBV6-1 and TRBJ2-2; D is unresolved. The V gene's germline CDR1 is MNHNS and CDR2 SASEGT. V was clipped by 0 bases and J by 4 bases, with 3 bases between them. This CDR3 is built from 13 residues. The CDR3: CASSEARTGELFF. The CDR3 region has the DNA TGTGCCAGCAGTGAAGCTCGCACCGGGGAGCTGTTTTTT.

V is TRBV10-3 and J is TRBJ1-4; 9 nucleotides match TRBD1. The germline V gene has CDR1 ENHRY and CDR2 SYGVKD. V was clipped by 5 bases and J by 5 bases; unmatched bases: 3. This CDR3 contains 14 residues. Here the CDR3 DNA reads TGTGCCATCAGTCCCGGGACAGGGAATGAAAAACTGTTTTTT. As protein: CAISPGTGNEKLFF.

This clone has a handful of counts. The chain recombines TRBV6-5 with TRBJ1-2; no firm D call. This CDR3 contains 13 residues. Germline lookup yields CDR1 MNHEY and CDR2 SVGAGI. V lost 2 bases, J lost 8 bases, and 12 bases lay in between. The CDR3 sequence is CASSYVGIDGYTF. The DNA of the CDR3 is TGTGCCAGCAGTTACGTCGGGATCGACGGCTACACCTTC.

The rearrangement links TRBV19 to TRBJ2-1; 10 bases are a match to TRBD2. The CDR3 extends over 18 amino acids. In germline, CDR1 is LNHDA, CDR2 SQIVND (reference sequence). V was pared by 6 bases and J by 7 bases, with 18 bases of the junction left unmatched. The CDR3 sequence is CASSHIGSSGRGFNEQFF. The CDR3, as DNA: TGTGCCAGTAGCCACATTGGATCGAGCGGGAGGGGTTTTAATGAGCAGTTCTTC.

The CDR3 spells CASSLERDYNEQFF. In nucleotides, the CDR3 is TGTGCCAGCAGTTTAGAACGGGACTACAATGAGCAGTTCTTC. The gene calls are TRBV27 and TRBJ2-1, with a tentative D call TRBD2 (5 bases). Germline V gene lookup returns CDR1 MNHEY and CDR2 SMNVEV (reference sequence). V lost 2 bases and J lost 3, with 8 bases in between. The CDR3 sequence is 14 residues long.

V gene TRBV15 combines with J gene TRBJ1-2, with TRBD1 matching 7 bases. This CDR3 has 17 residues. The junction had 14 bases not matched to a gene; V was cut back by 1 base and J by 6 bases. Germline V gives CDR1 LNHNV, CDR2 YYDKDF (reference sequence). Written as DNA, the CDR3 is TGTGCCACCAGCAGAGGAACAGGGGTGAGGCCTTCGGATGGCTACACCTTC. Protein: CATSRGTGVRPSDGYTF.